One and the same sample provided the 18 T cell receptor beta chains below, sequenced in a study of technical replicates of blood from four donors (dated by TCRdb to 2016 to 2017). Libraries were made using the immunoSEQ multiplex PCR assay. TCRdb took over this immuneACCESS table, retaining in-frame rearrangements with V and J assigned. Such tables are incomplete; in checked studies, under half of the missing clones stem from an unresolved V gene, and the remainder is unexplained. This sample is represented by more than 65,000 clones; approximately 91% of them were singletons. Clones ranked in the top ten supply roughly 0.37% of the sample. Input material: T cells isolated from PBMCs. The receptors come from a human donor in good health.

This chain links TRBV5-1 with TRBJ2-7, with TRBD1 matching 9 bases. The J segment lost 3 bases and the V segment lost 2 bases, leaving 3 bases of the junction unmatched. CDR1 SGHRS and CDR2 YFSETQ come from the germline V gene. The CDR3 contains 14 residues. CDR3 in amino acids: CASSLGQGNYEQYF. As DNA, the CDR3 is TGCGCCAGCAGCTTAGGACAGGGGAACTACGAGCAGTACTTC. Using reference TRBV5-1 and TRBJ2-7 for the parts outside the CDR3, the full variable domain is KAGVTQTPRYLIKTRGQQVTLSCSPISGHRSVSWYQQTPGQGLQFLFEYFSETQRNKGNFPGRFSGRQFSNSRSEMNVSTLELGDSALYLCASSLGQGNYEQYFGPGTRLTVT.

This chain connects TRBV15 to TRBJ1-2, with TRBD1 as a possible D gene (5 bases). The CDR3 has 15 amino acids. The ends were cut back, 6 bases at V and 3 bases at J, with 17 bases in the middle. Germline CDR1 and CDR2: LNHNV and YYDKDF (reference sequence). The CDR3 DNA reads TGTGCCACCAGTAACCTACTGGACAATCACTATGGCTACACCTTC. Its protein is CATSNLLDNHYGYTF.

The V gene is TRBV7-2, the J gene TRBJ1-5; D unresolved. This CDR3 contains 15 residues. Germline V gene lookup returns CDR1 SGHTA and CDR2 FQGNSA. The V and J ends lost 1 base and 7 bases respectively, with 14 bases between them. CDR3 in amino acids: CASSLVSEARQPQHF. The CDR3 DNA reads TGTGCCAGCAGCTTAGTGTCGGAGGCCAGGCAGCCCCAGCATTTT.

V usage is TRBV28 and J usage is TRBJ1-5, with TRBD1 identical over 7 bases. Germline assignment: CDR1 MDHEN and CDR2 SYDVKM. CDR3 length: 14 residues. J lost 0 bases, V lost 8 bases, and 4 bases had no gene match. DNA for the CDR3: TGTGCCAGCTTCAGACAGGGTAGCAATCAGCCCCAGCATTTT. As protein: CASFRQGSNQPQHF.

The V gene is TRBV2, the J gene TRBJ2-7; 7 positions match TRBD1. Germline V gives CDR1 SNHLY, CDR2 FYNNEI. This CDR3 comprises 14 residues. With 6 bases clipped from V and 1 base from J, the junction kept 6 bases outside the gene matches. The CDR3 DNA sequence: TGTGCCAGCAGCGGGGACAGTTTTTCCTACGAGCAGTACTTC. It specifies CASSGDSFSYEQYF.

The table lists this clone with a few counts. This chain connects TRBV19 to TRBJ2-7; the D gene is possibly TRBD1 (5 bases). CDR3 length equals 13 residues. V lost 6 bases and J 1 base, leaving 10 bases between the germline ends. Germline V CDR1 and CDR2: LNHDA, SQIVND (reference sequence). The CDR3 nucleotides read TGTGCCAGTAGATCAGGGCCATCCTACGAGCAGTACTTC. Protein: CASRSGPSYEQYF.

This clone showed up just once. The V and J genes are TRBV15 and TRBJ2-4; TRBD2 matches 11 bases. Germline loops: CDR1 LNHNV, CDR2 YYDKDF (reference sequence). Unmatched junction bases numbered 11, after V lost 0 bases and J lost 1 base. The CDR3 spans 20 residues. CDR3 protein: CATSRDEWPLAGEAKNIQYF. Written as DNA, the CDR3 is TGTGCCACCAGCAGAGATGAGTGGCCACTAGCGGGAGAGGCCAAAAACATTCAGTACTTC.

The rearrangement joins TRBV7-2 to TRBJ2-3; no reliable D call. The CDR3 spans 13 residues. Germline lookup yields CDR1 SGHTA and CDR2 FQGNSA. Trimming took off 3 bases at V and 6 bases at J, with 10 bases between the two ends. CDR3 amino acids: CASSFTLDDTQYF. CDR3 bases: TGTGCCAGCAGCTTCACTTTAGATGATACGCAGTATTTT.

This chain joins TRBV5-1 and TRBJ2-1; 7 bases fit TRBD2. The CDR3 extends over 16 amino acids. V trimming: 2 bases; J trimming: 1 base; junction bases outside the gene matches: 6. The germline V gene encodes CDR1 SGHRS and CDR2 YFSETQ. The CDR3 nucleotides are TGCGCCAGCAGCTTATCTCAGGGAGGGTCCTACAATGAGCAGTTCTTC. This gives the protein CASSLSQGGSYNEQFF.

The V gene is TRBV28, the J gene TRBJ2-4; D gene unclear. Germline lookup yields CDR1 MDHEN and CDR2 SYDVKM. V lost 3 bases and J 0 bases, leaving 6 bases between the germline ends. This CDR3 region has 14 residues. Written as DNA, the CDR3 is TGTGCCAGCAGTTTGAGTTTAGCCAAAAACATTCAGTACTTC. Protein: CASSLSLAKNIQYF.

The chain couples TRBV11-2 to TRBJ2-3, with D perhaps TRBD2 (6 bases). Between the trimmed V and J ends, which lost 3 bases and 8 bases, there was a span of 15 bases. The CDR3 totals 14 residues. Germline assignment: CDR1 SGHAT and CDR2 FQNNGV. CDR3 coding DNA: TGTGCCAGCAGCTTTACTGCGGGACCGCGTACGCAGTATTTT. It specifies CASSFTAGPRTQYF.

The chain recombines TRBV7-9 with TRBJ2-2; D possibly corresponds to TRBD1 (6 bases). CDR3 length: 17 amino acids. Germline CDR1 and CDR2: SEHNR and FQNEAQ (reference sequence). V was trimmed by 6 bases and J by 5 bases, leaving 22 bases between them. CDR3 protein: CASSDPGTQTATGELFF. For the CDR3, the DNA is TGTGCCAGCAGTGACCCCGGGACACAAACGGCGACCGGGGAGCTGTTTTTT.

The table lists this clone with a count of one. The gene calls are TRBV19 and TRBJ2-3; 8 positions agree with TRBD1. Trimming cost V 6 bases and J 2 bases; bases outside gene matches: 4. The CDR3 sequence is 14 residues long. Germline values: CDR1 LNHDA, CDR2 SQIVND (reference sequence). The CDR3 DNA follows: TGTGCCAGTAGGATGGACAGGGACACAGATACGCAGTATTTT. Protein product: CASRMDRDTDTQYF. Complete variable domain (other parts from reference TRBV19 and TRBJ2-3): DGGITQSPKYLFRKEGQNVTLSCEQNLNHDAMYWYRQDPGQGLRLIYYSQIVNDFQKGDIAEGYSVSREKKESFPLTVTSAQKNPTAFYLCASRMDRDTDTQYFGPGTRLTVL.

The chain joins TRBV28 to TRBJ2-5, with 8 bases identical to TRBD2. Germline trimming cut 3 bases from V and 5 bases from J; bases unmatched to any gene: 5. CDR1 is MDHEN and CDR2 is SYDVKM in the germline V gene. CDR3 length: 14 amino acids. DNA of the CDR3: TGTGCCAGCAGTTTTAGCGGGACCGGTGAGACCCAGTACTTC. This gives the protein CASSFSGTGETQYF.

The sample holds one count of this clone. The chain employs TRBV29-1 and TRBJ1-1; unclear D gene. CDR3 length equals 14 residues. The V gene's germline CDR1 is SQVTM and CDR2 ANQGSEA. Trimming removed 8 bases from V and 0 bases from J, with 16 bases in between. The CDR3 nucleotides read TGCAGCTTACAGACCAGCCTTTTGAACACTGAAGCTTTCTTT. Translated, it gives CSLQTSLLNTEAFF. Looking up the rest from reference TRBV29-1 and TRBJ1-1 gives the full variable domain: SAVISQKPSRDICQRGTSLTIQCQVDSQVTMMFWYRQQPGQSLTLIATANQGSEATYESGFVIDKFPISRPNLTFSTLTVSNMSPEDSSIYLCSLQTSLLNTEAFFGQGTRLTVV.

This chain connects TRBV14 to TRBJ2-7; 8 bases map to TRBD2. The CDR3 sequence is 15 residues long. Losses at the gene ends were 1 base for V and 3 bases for J; bases not matched to a gene: 5. Per germline, CDR1 SGHDN and CDR2 FVKESK. CDR3 loop: CASSQVLAVFYEQYF. In DNA form, the CDR3 reads TGTGCCAGCAGCCAAGTACTAGCGGTATTCTACGAGCAGTACTTC. The variable domain in full, with the rest retrieved from reference TRBV14 and TRBJ2-7, is EAGVTQFPSHSVIEKGQTVTLRCDPISGHDNLYWYRRVMGKEIKFLLHFVKESKQDESGMPNNRFLAERTGGTYSTLKVQPAELEDSGVYFCASSQVLAVFYEQYFGPGTRLTVT.

This sequence joins TRBV6-5 and TRBJ1-1, with a tentative D call TRBD1 (5 bases). Germline V gene sequence: CDR1 MNHEY, CDR2 SVGAGI. The V end lost 0 bases, the J end lost 4 bases, and 9 bases lay between the germline ends. This CDR3 contains 14 residues. The CDR3: CASSYSRTITEAFF. The CDR3 region has the DNA TGTGCCAGCAGTTACTCGAGGACAATCACTGAAGCTTTCTTT.

The chain links TRBV11-3 to TRBJ1-1; D is unresolved. Trimming took 2 bases from V and 4 from J, leaving 8 bases between them. Per the germline V gene, CDR1 is SGHNT and CDR2 is YENEEA. This CDR3 region has 13 residues. CDR3 amino acids: CASSLNLITEAFF. CDR3 sequence (DNA): TGTGCCAGCAGCTTAAACCTAATCACTGAAGCTTTCTTT.